The present entry profiles one TCR beta chain with its context. Authors' methods: Reference gene primers were amplified, and this amplification served to estimate nucleated cell counts. Clones were sequenced by immunoSEQ multiplex PCR, and TCRdb holds only the in-frame ones, with some missing. V, J and clone size derive from that table, while D and trimming were established from the DNA sequence. The table lists around 360,000 clones, around 87% of them singletons. These data belong to a study of blood T cell repertoires in COVID-19. Study details: Sites in the United States, Italy and Spain provided acute and convalescent COVID-19 samples. Sample material is recorded as cDNA or gDNA derived from T cells, B-cell-depleted T cells, or PBMCs.

The germline gives CDR1 KGHDR, CDR2 SFDVKD. Trimming removed 6 bases at V and 3 bases at J, with 14 bases between. There are 14 residues in the CDR3. The gene calls are TRBV24-1 and TRBJ2-7; no clear D gene. Sequenced sample: peripheral blood. The origin of this receptor is a woman aged 25 to 39 with COVID-19, enrolled during active disease. Here the CDR3 DNA reads TGTGCCACCAGTCCGATTAGTCTTGGCTACGAGCAGTACTTC. It is translated as CATSPISLGYEQYF.